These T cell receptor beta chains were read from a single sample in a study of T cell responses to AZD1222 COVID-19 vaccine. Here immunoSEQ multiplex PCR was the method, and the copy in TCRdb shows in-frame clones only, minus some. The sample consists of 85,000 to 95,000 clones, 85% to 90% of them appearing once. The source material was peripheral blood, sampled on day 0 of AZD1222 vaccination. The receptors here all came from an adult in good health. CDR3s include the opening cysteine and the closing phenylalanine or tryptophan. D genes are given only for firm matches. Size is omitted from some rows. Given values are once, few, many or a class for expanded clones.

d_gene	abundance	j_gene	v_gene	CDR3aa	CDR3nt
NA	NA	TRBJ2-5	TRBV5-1	CASGLSALETQYF	TGCGCCAGCGGACTTTCCGCTCTGGAGACCCAGTACTTC
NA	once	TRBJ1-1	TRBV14	CASSQQKNTEAFF	TGTGCCAGCAGCCAACAAAAGAACACTGAAGCTTTCTTT
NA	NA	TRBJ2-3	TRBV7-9	CASSLVWDTQYF	TGTGCCAGCAGCTTAGTCTGGGATACGCAGTATTTT
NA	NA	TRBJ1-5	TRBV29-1	CSVGRQDGQPQHF	TGCAGCGTCGGAAGACAGGACGGACAGCCCCAGCATTTT
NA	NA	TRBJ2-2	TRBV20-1	CSARDLGELFF	TGCAGTGCTAGAGATCTCGGGGAGCTGTTTTTT
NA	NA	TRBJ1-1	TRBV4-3	CASSQDQWGTEAFF	TGCGCCAGCAGCCAAGATCAGTGGGGCACTGAAGCTTTCTTT
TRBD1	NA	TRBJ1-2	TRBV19	CASADYRGQGGYTF	TGTGCCAGCGCAGATTACAGGGGGCAGGGTGGCTACACCTTC
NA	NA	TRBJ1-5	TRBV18	CASSLAYNQPQHF	TGTGCCAGCTCACTAGCCTACAATCAGCCCCAGCATTTT
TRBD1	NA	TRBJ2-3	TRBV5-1	CASSPGTGRDTDTQYF	TGCGCCAGCAGCCCCGGGACAGGGCGAGACACAGATACGCAGTATTTT
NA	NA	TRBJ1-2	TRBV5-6	CASSHSNPRNGYTF	TGTGCCAGCAGCCATTCCAACCCACGGAACGGCTACACCTTC
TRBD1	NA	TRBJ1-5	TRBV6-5	CASSLAGTGIQPQHF	TGTGCCAGCAGTTTAGCCGGGACAGGGATTCAGCCCCAGCATTTT
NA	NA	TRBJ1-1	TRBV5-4	CASSSPVLGAFF	TGTGCCAGCAGTTCACCGGTCCTGGGCGCTTTCTTT
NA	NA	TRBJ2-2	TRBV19	CASSFARTGELFF	TGTGCCAGTTCTTTTGCAAGGACCGGGGAGCTGTTTTTT
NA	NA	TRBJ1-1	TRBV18	CASSLGTANSMNTEAFF	TGTGCCAGCTCACTAGGGACCGCCAATTCGATGAACACTGAAGCTTTCTTT
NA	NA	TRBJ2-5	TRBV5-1	CASPWKGGLRGTQYF	TGCGCCAGCCCCTGGAAGGGGGGGTTGAGAGGGACCCAGTACTTC
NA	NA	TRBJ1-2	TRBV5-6	CASSWVKGHYGYTF	TGTGCCAGCAGCTGGGTGAAGGGGCACTATGGCTACACCTTC
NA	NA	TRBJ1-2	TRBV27	CASSLSLSSLAGYTF	TGTGCCAGCAGTTTATCCCTATCGTCATTAGCCGGCTACACCTTC
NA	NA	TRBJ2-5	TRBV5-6	CASSTQDLSRETQYF	TGTGCCAGCAGCACCCAGGACTTATCGCGAGAGACCCAGTACTTC
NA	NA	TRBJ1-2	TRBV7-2	CASSSIGAYGYTF	TGTGCCAGCAGCTCTATAGGAGCCTATGGCTACACCTTC
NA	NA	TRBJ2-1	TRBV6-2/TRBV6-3	CASSYRGGVEGEQFF	TGTGCCAGCAGTTACCGAGGGGGGGTCGAAGGTGAGCAGTTCTTC
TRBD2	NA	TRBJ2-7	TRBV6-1	CASSEAGGLYEQYF	TGTGCCAGCAGTGAAGCGGGGGGGTTGTACGAGCAGTACTTC
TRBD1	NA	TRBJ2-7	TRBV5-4	CASSGDRGWEYEQYF	TGTGCCAGCAGCGGCGACAGGGGTTGGGAGTACGAGCAGTACTTC
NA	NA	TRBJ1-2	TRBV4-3	CASSQATGLSYGYTF	TGCGCCAGCAGCCAAGCAACAGGGCTATCCTATGGCTACACCTTC
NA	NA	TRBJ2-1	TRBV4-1	CASSQELGEQFF	TGCGCCAGCAGCCAAGAACTGGGCGAGCAGTTCTTC
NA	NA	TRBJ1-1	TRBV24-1	CATSPLWSAAFF	TGTGCCACCAGTCCCCTGTGGAGCGCCGCTTTCTTT
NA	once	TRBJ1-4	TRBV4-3	CASSQDWWRQPNEKLFF	TGCGCCAGCAGCCAAGATTGGTGGCGACAGCCGAATGAAAAACTGTTTTTT
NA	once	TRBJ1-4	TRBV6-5	CASSYSGARGEKLFF	TGTGCCAGCAGTTACTCGGGGGCTAGGGGAGAAAAACTGTTTTTT
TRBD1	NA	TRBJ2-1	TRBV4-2	CASSQSGTAHADEQFF	TGTGCCAGCAGCCAATCGGGGACAGCCCACGCCGATGAGCAGTTCTTC
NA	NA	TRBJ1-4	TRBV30	CAWSVQQVRGEKLFF	TGTGCCTGGAGTGTACAACAGGTCCGGGGTGAAAAACTGTTTTTT
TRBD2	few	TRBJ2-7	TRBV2	CASSEAPGGPYEQYF	TGTGCCAGCAGTGAAGCGCCGGGGGGGCCCTACGAGCAGTACTTC
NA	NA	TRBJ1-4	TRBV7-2	CASSLNSDKKLFF	TGTGCCAGCAGCTTGAACAGCGATAAAAAACTGTTTTTT